These T cell receptor beta chains were read from a single sample in a study of control samples from healthy donors and cancer patients. Measured with immunoSEQ multiplex PCR; TCRdb has only the in-frame clones, and not every one. The table records some 120,000 clones, less than 95% of them present only once. The specimen sequenced was blood. Receptors originate from a man aged 18 to 30 in good health. The CDR3 runs from the conserved cysteine through the conserved F or W. The D gene is left open where the match is weak. Part of the rows lack a size; the others show once, few, many or a class for expanded clones.

j_call clone_size v_call d_call cdr3_nt cdr3_aa
TRBJ1-1 NA TRBV11-1 NA TGTGCCAGCAGCCCGGCGGGAGGCGGGTACACTGAAGCTTTCTTT CASSPAGGGYTEAFF
TRBJ2-2 NA TRBV7-8 TRBD2 TGTGCCAGCAGACCCTTTGGGGGGGGCGGGGAGCTGTTTTTT CASRPFGGGGELFF
TRBJ1-4 NA TRBV3-1/TRBV3-2 TRBD1 TGTGCCAGCAGCCCGACAGGGGATGGTGAAAAACTGTTTTTT CASSPTGDGEKLFF
TRBJ1-1 NA TRBV2 TRBD1 TGTGCCAGCAGGGACAGGATGGCCACTGAAGCTTTCTTT CASRDRMATEAFF
TRBJ1-4 NA TRBV30 NA TGTGCCTGGAGTGTAAGTTGGAGAGGAGAAAAACTGTTTTTT CAWSVSWRGEKLFF
TRBJ2-7 NA TRBV30 NA TGTGCCTGGAGTGTAGAGGGGCTTGGTAACGAGCAGTACTTC CAWSVEGLGNEQYF
TRBJ2-5 NA TRBV11-3 TRBD2 TGTGCCAGCAGCCTTAGCGGGGGGGAGACCCAGTACTTC CASSLSGGETQYF
TRBJ1-1 NA TRBV6-5 NA TGTGCCAGCAGCTATTCCCCCACAAGAGAAGCTTTCTTT CASSYSPTREAFF
TRBJ1-2 NA TRBV29-1 TRBD1 TGCAGCGTTGAAGTGGGACAGGAGCGCTACACCTTC CSVEVGQERYTF
TRBJ2-2 few TRBV5-5 NA TGTGCCAGCAGCTTGGGGGGAGGCGGGGAGCTGTTTTTT CASSLGGGGELFF
TRBJ1-2 many TRBV9 TRBD1 TGTGCCAGCAGCACCCCGGGACAGAATAACTATGGCTACACCTTC CASSTPGQNNYGYTF
TRBJ1-6 NA TRBV5-1 NA TGCGCCAGCAGCTTGTACAGTAATTCACCCCTCCACTTT CASSLYSNSPLHF
TRBJ1-1 NA TRBV7-9 NA TGTGCCAGCAGCTTAGGCTTCCGGCGGGGCTTGGGGAACACTGAAGCTTTCTTT CASSLGFRRGLGNTEAFF
TRBJ2-5 NA TRBV2 TRBD1 TGTGCCAGCAGTCGGCCGGGACAGGGCGCCCCCCAGTACTTC CASSRPGQGAPQYF
TRBJ1-1 NA TRBV7-8 TRBD1 TGTGCCAGCAGCTTACGACAGGGAAGAGCTGAAGCTTTCTTT CASSLRQGRAEAFF
TRBJ2-5 NA TRBV30 NA TGTGCCTGGAGTGGAAGTGATCAAGAGACCCAGTACTTC CAWSGSDQETQYF